A single sample is the source of the 9 T cell receptor beta chains below, sequenced in a study of CD8+CD57+ T cells in acquired aplastic anemia. Both TCR beta VDJ combination and CDR3 sequence profiling were carried out. Genomic DNA was the template for this profiling. TCRdb analysed the reads with MiXCR anew, one entry per CDR3 protein. The sample records 150,000 to 200,000 distinct CDR3 sequences, 40% to 50% being singletons. Sequenced patients had shown CD8+CD57+ cell expansion by flow cytometry. Sequences were obtained from sorted CD4+, CD8+, or CD8+CD57+ T cells (not recorded which) from PBMCs. The receptor source for this set is a human donor with aplastic anemia.

The table lists this clonotype with many counts. CDR3 nucleotide sequence: TGTGCCATCGGAAAGACAGGGGACGGTACTGAAGCTTTCTTT. Protein: CAIGKTGDGTEAFF. V is TRBV10-3 and J is TRBJ1-1; 8 positions agree with TRBD1. There are 14 residues in the CDR3. V lost 8 bases, J lost 5 bases, and 10 bases stayed unmatched. The germline gives CDR1 ENHRY, CDR2 SYGVKD.

The chain combines TRBV20-1 with TRBJ1-5; D may be TRBD1 (6 bases). The V gene's germline CDR1 is DFQATT and CDR2 SNEGSKA (reference sequence). Trimming removed 6 bases at V and 6 bases at J, with 18 bases between. The CDR3 covers 14 residues. The CDR3 DNA follows: TGCAGTGCCGGCGAACCTACAGGGCGTCAGCCCCAGCATTTT. It codes for CSAGEPTGRQPQHF.

This clonotype was recorded many times. The CDR3 protein is CSVEPPTTGIRGEAFF. The DNA for the CDR3 is TGCAGCGTTGAACCCCCAACGACAGGGATCAGGGGTGAAGCTTTCTTT. V gene TRBV29-1 combines with J gene TRBJ1-1; 7 bases map to TRBD1. This CDR3 spans 16 amino acids. V was pared by 2 bases and J by 7 bases, with 16 bases of the junction left unmatched. Germline CDR1 SQVTM, CDR2 ANQGSEA.

This clonotype was seen a few times. V and J are TRBV10-3 and TRBJ2-5; D remains unclear. Per germline, CDR1 ENHRY and CDR2 SYGVKD. V gave up 4 bases and J gave up 5 bases, with 5 bases separating them. The CDR3 consists of 11 residues. The CDR3 spells CAISGPETQYF. The CDR3 DNA is TGTGCCATCAGTGGGCCTGAGACCCAGTACTTC.

There are a few counts of this clonotype. V gene TRBV10-1 combines with J gene TRBJ2-1; a weak D match, TRBD2 (6 bases). The CDR3 extends over 15 amino acids. V dropped 2 bases and J dropped 3 bases, with 11 bases sitting between them. The germline gives CDR1 WNHNN, CDR2 SYGVQD (reference sequence). Here the CDR3 reads CASSEVGGFYNEQFF. The CDR3, as DNA: TGCGCCAGCAGTGAGGTGGGGGGTTTCTACAATGAGCAGTTCTTC.

This rearrangement joins TRBV10-3 to TRBJ2-3; 9 bases align to TRBD2. The V gene end was trimmed by 0 bases and the J gene end by 4 bases; junction bases not matched to a gene: 5. The germline gives CDR1 ENHRY, CDR2 SYGVKD. CDR3 length: 16 amino acids. As DNA, the CDR3 is TGTGCCATCAGTGAGTCAAGCGGGGGGCGACCAGATACGCAGTATTTT. It specifies CAISESSGGRPDTQYF.

With respect to this clonotype: Here the CDR3 omits its conserved ending phenylalanine or tryptophan, so a read error is the likely source. V and J are TRBV6-2 or TRBV6-3 and TRBJ1-5; D remains unclear. CDR3 size: 14 residues. CDR1 and CDR2 from the germline V gene are MNHEY and SVGEGT. The V end lost 1 base, the J end lost 2 bases, and 6 bases lay between the germline ends. The CDR3 bases are TGTGCCAGCAGTTACTTGCAGGGCAATCAGCCCCAGCATTCT. Protein sequence: CASSYLQGNQPQHS.

This clonotype has only a few counts. The gene calls are TRBV12-3 or TRBV12-4 and TRBJ2-7; 10 nucleotides match TRBD2. This CDR3 comprises 16 residues. J gave up 2 bases and V 5 bases, and 9 bases lay outside the gene matches. The CDR3 spells CASSPILAGGPYEQYF. The CDR3 bases are TGTGCCAGCAGTCCAATATTAGCGGGGGGCCCCTACGAGCAGTACTTC.

V gene TRBV29-1 combines with J gene TRBJ1-2, with a weak D call TRBD1 (6 bases). CDR3 size: 12 residues. Trimming shortened V by 7 bases and J by 6 bases, and 15 bases separated the two germline ends. In germline, CDR1 is SQVTM, CDR2 ANQGSEA. CDR3 residues: CSGSDRGDGYTF. In DNA form, the CDR3 reads TGCAGCGGCTCGGACAGAGGGGATGGCTACACCTTC.